What follows is one T cell receptor (beta chain) and its context. The antigen is not known. CDR3 length equals 16 residues. Germline assignment: CDR1 SGHDT and CDR2 YYEEEE. V gave up 3 bases and J gave up 2 bases; unmatched junction bases: 7. The source of the sample is a study of Ad26.COV2.S vaccination and SARS-CoV-2 variants. Study-wide results and limits: Using TCR breadth and depth analyses may have led to underestimated total T cell responses.

This sample's treatment: some 19 received Ad26.COV2.S at low or high dose, single or two shots; 5 received placebo; per-sample allocation not given. The samples date from day 63 after the first vaccine or placebo injection. Method: immunoSEQ multiplex PCR; TCRdb's copy keeps in-frame clones and lacks some. This sample carries hundreds of thousands of clones, approximately 81% of them seen once, and the ten largest clones take 2.5% to 3.5%. The receptor was derived from a person aged 18 to 59 who received the Ad26.COV2.S COVID-19 vaccine or a placebo. The specimen comprised peripheral blood, sampled in a trial of Ad26.COV2.S vaccine versus placebo. This rearrangement joins TRBV5-6 to TRBJ1-5; 8 nucleotides align to TRBD1. The CDR3 reads CASSSSTGDRNQPQHF. The DNA of the CDR3 is TGTGCCAGCAGCTCGTCGACAGGGGACCGCAATCAGCCCCAGCATTTT.